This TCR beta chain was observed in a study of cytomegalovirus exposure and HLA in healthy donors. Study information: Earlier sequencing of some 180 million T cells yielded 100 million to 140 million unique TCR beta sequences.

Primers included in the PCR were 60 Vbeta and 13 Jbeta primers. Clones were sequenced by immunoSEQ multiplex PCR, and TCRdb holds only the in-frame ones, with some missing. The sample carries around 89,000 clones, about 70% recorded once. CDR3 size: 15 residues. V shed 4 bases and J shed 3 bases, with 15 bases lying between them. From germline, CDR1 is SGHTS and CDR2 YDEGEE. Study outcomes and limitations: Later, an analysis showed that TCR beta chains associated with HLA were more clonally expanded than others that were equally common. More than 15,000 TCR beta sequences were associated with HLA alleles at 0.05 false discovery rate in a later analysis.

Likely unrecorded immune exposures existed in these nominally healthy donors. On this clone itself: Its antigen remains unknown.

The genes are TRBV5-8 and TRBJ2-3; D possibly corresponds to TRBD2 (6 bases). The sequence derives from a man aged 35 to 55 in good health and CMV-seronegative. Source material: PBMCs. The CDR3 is CASSRSGERTDTQYF. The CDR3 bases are TGTGCCAGCAGCCGGTCGGGGGAGCGGACAGATACGCAGTATTTT.